One and the same sample provided the 11 T cell receptor beta chains below, sequenced in a study of shared clonotypes between healthy human individuals. Measured with immunoSEQ multiplex PCR; TCRdb has only the in-frame clones, and not every one. The table records about 2 million clones, about 94% of them present only once. CD45RO-negative, CCR7-positively selected cells formed the naive CD8 fraction, excluding terminally differentiated effector memory CD45RA+ cells. Sequenced input: naive CD8+ T cells sorted from blood. Every receptor here comes from a man aged 18 to 29 in good health.

CDR3 in amino acids: CASSLDRVTSTDTQYF. The CDR3 bases are TGCGCCAGCAGCCTGGACAGGGTAACTAGCACAGATACGCAGTATTTT. The chain joins TRBV5-1 to TRBJ2-3; 8 bases map to TRBD1. The CDR3 has 16 amino acids. Germline V CDR1 and CDR2: SGHRS, YFSETQ. The V gene end was trimmed by 4 bases and the J gene end by 0 bases; junction bases not matched to a gene: 7.

This clone is a singleton in its sample. The J gene is TRBJ1-6, the V gene TRBV13; TRBD1 matches 12 bases. V lost 3 bases, J lost 14 bases, and 2 bases stayed unmatched. The CDR3 totals 13 residues. Germline-derived CDR1 and CDR2 are PRHDT and FYEKMQ (reference sequence). The CDR3 coding sequence is TGTGCCAGCAGCTTGGGACAGGGGGCCACCCTCCACTTT. Residues: CASSLGQGATLHF.

The V gene is TRBV28, the J gene TRBJ2-1; D might be TRBD2 (5 bases). The CDR3 is 16 amino acids. Germline V lookup: CDR1 MDHEN, CDR2 SYDVKM. Trimming pared 2 bases from V and 4 bases from J, leaving 15 bases between. CDR3 loop: CASSLSGPREYNEQFF. Written as DNA, the CDR3 is TGTGCCAGCAGTTTAAGCGGTCCTCGAGAGTACAATGAGCAGTTCTTC. Together with reference TRBV28 and TRBJ2-1, the CDR3 gives the full variable domain: DVKVTQSSRYLVKRTGEKVFLECVQDMDHENMFWYRQDPGLGLRLIYFSYDVKMKEKGDIPEGYSVSREKKERFSLILESASTNQTSMYLCASSLSGPREYNEQFFGPGTRLTVL.

This clone was seen a single time. This chain joins TRBV6-1 and TRBJ2-1; 12 bases line up with TRBD2. Trimming at V came to 3 bases and at J to 8 bases, leaving 8 bases not matched to a gene. The CDR3 is 16 residues long. Germline CDR1 reads MNHNS; CDR2 reads SASEGT. The CDR3 loop reads CASSDLAGGRLDEQFF. CDR3 nucleotide sequence: TGTGCCAGCAGTGATCTAGCGGGGGGGCGTCTCGATGAGCAGTTCTTC.

This chain connects TRBV29-1 to TRBJ2-7; D is undetermined. The CDR3 extends over 12 amino acids. In germline, CDR1 is SQVTM, CDR2 ANQGSEA. Trimming removed 4 bases from V and 0 bases from J, with 7 bases in between. The CDR3 region is CSVVDGSYEQYF. In nucleotides, the CDR3 is TGCAGCGTTGTGGACGGCTCCTACGAGCAGTACTTC.

The J gene is TRBJ1-5, the V gene TRBV9; D might be TRBD1 (5 bases). Germline CDR1 and CDR2: SGDLS and YYNGEE. The ends were cut back, 3 bases at V and 0 bases at J, with 10 bases in the middle. The CDR3 covers 15 residues. The chain's CDR3 is CASSAGTHSNQPQHF. In nucleotides, the CDR3 is TGTGCCAGCAGCGCCGGGACCCATAGCAATCAGCCCCAGCATTTT.

This chain joins TRBV29-1 and TRBJ2-1; the D is unclear. The length of the CDR3 is 13 residues. From germline, CDR1 is SQVTM and CDR2 ANQGSEA. V shed 4 bases and J shed 3 bases, with 10 bases lying between them. The CDR3, as DNA: TGCAGCGTTGTATGGGTACACTACAATGAGCAGTTCTTC. This encodes CSVVWVHYNEQFF.

V usage is TRBV9 and J usage is TRBJ2-7; perhaps TRBD2 as D (6 bases). CDR1 SGDLS and CDR2 YYNGEE come from the germline V gene. The CDR3 runs to 16 residues. Trimming took off 0 bases at V and 0 bases at J, with 13 bases between the two ends. CDR3 amino acids: CASSVAGGSSSYEQYF. The CDR3 DNA sequence: TGTGCCAGCAGCGTAGCTGGGGGGTCTAGCTCCTACGAGCAGTACTTC.

The chain is built from TRBV6-5 and TRBJ2-1; tentatively, D is TRBD1 (6 bases). Germline V gene data show CDR1 as MNHEY and CDR2 as SVGAGI. CDR3 length equals 15 residues. The V end lost 5 bases, the J end lost 7 bases, and 18 bases lay between the germline ends. The CDR3 protein is CASSLQGPLGNEQFF. In DNA, the CDR3 is TGTGCCAGCAGTCTGCAGGGGCCCCTCGGTAATGAGCAGTTCTTC.

The genes are TRBV4-3 and TRBJ2-7; D gene unclear. There are 14 residues in the CDR3. V was trimmed by 4 bases and J by 2 bases, leaving 12 bases between them. Germline V lookup: CDR1 LGHNA, CDR2 YSLEER. In DNA, the CDR3 is TGCGCCAGCAGCCCCGAAAGGCTAGCCTACGAGCAGTACTTC. The encoded protein is CASSPERLAYEQYF.

The rearrangement joins TRBV5-6 to TRBJ2-6, with 7 bases aligning to TRBD1. CDR1 SGHDT and CDR2 YYEEEE come from the germline V gene. The CDR3 is 15 residues long. V shed 4 bases and J 4 bases; nucleotides not matched to a gene: 5. CDR3 residues: CASSAGTAGANVLTF. The CDR3 nucleotides are TGTGCCAGCAGCGCCGGGACAGCCGGGGCCAACGTCCTGACTTTC.